This T cell receptor (beta chain) was recorded in a study of patients and donors after allogeneic stem cell transplantation. MiXCR was run by TCRdb on the RT-PCR reads, yielding one entry per CDR3 protein. The sample yields around 150,000 distinct CDR3 sequences, about 40% seen once. The material sequenced was blood, either unsorted or a sorted T cell fraction (not recorded which). This clonotype was obtained from a human donor who was either an allogeneic HSCT recipient or a stem cell or donor lymphocyte infusion donor (not recorded which). It is not recorded whose cells these are; they may come from a transplant donor.

This chain's CDR3 is CASSGRLAGAQRQYF. CDR3 sequence (DNA): TGCGCCAGCAGCGGAAGACTAGCGGGGGCCCAACGCCAGTACTTC. The V call is TRBV5-1, the J call TRBJ2-5, with TRBD2 matching over 12 bases. This CDR3 is built from 15 residues. Germline-derived CDR1 and CDR2 are SGHRS and YFSETQ. J was trimmed by 10 bases and V by 4 bases; bases with no gene match: 11.